One sample yielded the 13 T cell receptor beta chains listed below, sequenced in a study of cytomegalovirus exposure and HLA in healthy donors (dated by TCRdb to about 2017). Library generation was performed with the immunoSEQ multiplex PCR assay. TCRdb carries this immuneACCESS record with in-frame sequences only. Its versions omit some clonotypes, under half of them owing to an unresolved V gene in the studies checked, with the rest unexplained. The sample table records some 340,000 clones; 87% of these occur just once. The ten largest clonotypes hold roughly 1.2% of the sample. The sequenced material came from PBMCs. These receptors originate from a woman aged 30 to 39 in good health and CMV-seropositive.

V is TRBV11-1 and J is TRBJ1-1; 7 positions agree with TRBD1. Germline V lookup: CDR1 SGHAT, CDR2 FQDESV (reference sequence). This CDR3 is 14 amino acids long. V was pared by 5 bases and J by 3 bases, with 6 bases of the junction left unmatched. This chain's CDR3 is CASSHRQGYTEAFF. In nucleotides, the CDR3 is TGTGCCAGCAGCCATCGACAGGGCTACACTGAAGCTTTCTTT.

This clone was detected once. Other nucleotide sequences from this sample produce the same CDR3. The chain has TRBV7-2 and TRBJ2-1; D is unresolved. Germline CDR1 and CDR2: SGHTA and FQGNSA. The V gene lost 1 base and the J gene lost 4 bases, with 5 bases spanning the gap. This CDR3 region has 13 residues. CDR3 sequence: CASSLGRYNEQFF. The CDR3 DNA follows: TGTGCCAGCAGCTTAGGGCGGTACAATGAGCAGTTCTTC. The whole variable domain, remainder taken from reference TRBV7-2 and TRBJ2-1, is GAGVSQSPSNKVTEKGKDVELRCDPISGHTALYWYRQSLGQGLEFLIYFQGNSAPDKSGLPSDRFSAERTGGSVSTLTIQRTQQEDSAVYLCASSLGRYNEQFFGPGTRLTVL.

V is TRBV4-1 and J is TRBJ2-5; 11 bases fit TRBD2. This CDR3 comprises 15 residues. Trimming removed 3 bases from V and 4 bases from J; junction bases left unmatched: 4. Germline V lookup: CDR1 MGHRA, CDR2 YSYEKL. CDR3 sequence reads: CASSQIGLAGETQYF. The CDR3 DNA sequence: TGCGCCAGCAGCCAGATAGGACTAGCGGGAGAGACCCAGTACTTC.

The chain links TRBV7-2 to TRBJ2-3; D is uncertain. V was pared by 3 bases and J by 2 bases, with 12 bases between. Germline CDR1 is SGHTA and CDR2 is FQGNSA. The CDR3 extends over 15 amino acids. This CDR3 reads CASSFLSRDTDTQYF. The DNA for the CDR3 is TGTGCCAGCAGCTTTCTCAGCAGAGACACAGATACGCAGTATTTT.

This chain connects TRBV5-4 to TRBJ2-2; D tentatively reads TRBD1 or TRBD2 (5 bases each). With 4 bases removed from V and 2 bases from J, the gap between germline ends came to 12 bases. This CDR3 is built from 15 residues. The germline CDR1 and CDR2 sequences are SGHNT and YYREEE (reference sequence). CDR3 amino acids: CASSGGRANTGELFF. The CDR3 nucleotides are TGTGCCAGCAGCGGAGGCAGGGCCAACACCGGGGAGCTGTTTTTT. The full variable domain, with the rest looked up from reference TRBV5-4 and TRBJ2-2, is ETGVTQSPTHLIKTRGQQVTLRCSSQSGHNTVSWYQQALGQGPQFIFQYYREEENGRGNFPPRFSGLQFPNYSSELNVNALELDDSALYLCASSGGRANTGELFFGEGSRLTVL.

This clone was counted once. The chain has TRBV2 and TRBJ1-1; no definite D call. The CDR3 is made up of 12 amino acids. The V and J ends lost 9 bases and 2 bases respectively, with 10 bases between them. Germline V CDR1 and CDR2: SNHLY, FYNNEI. CDR3 bases: TGTGCCAGTCACCCGGTCAACACTGAAGCTTTCTTT. Protein product: CASHPVNTEAFF. Combining the CDR3 with reference TRBV2 and TRBJ1-1 gives the whole variable domain EPEVTQTPSHQVTQMGQEVILRCVPISNHLYFYWYRQILGQKVEFLVSFYNNEISEKSEIFDDQFSVERPDGSNFTLKIRSTKLEDSAMYFCASHPVNTEAFFGQGTRLTVV.

This chain joins TRBV6-4 and TRBJ2-1, with 7 positions matching TRBD2. The germline V gene has CDR1 MRHNA and CDR2 SNTAGT. The CDR3 loop spans 20 amino acids. The junction had 16 bases not matched to a gene; V was cut back by 2 bases and J by 0 bases. The CDR3 loop reads CASSDPTPGLPISSYNEQFF. In DNA, the CDR3 is TGTGCCAGCAGTGACCCAACACCGGGACTACCTATCAGCTCCTACAATGAGCAGTTCTTC.

The rearrangement uses TRBV27 and TRBJ2-6; no reliable D call. Between the trimmed V and J ends, which lost 5 bases and 0 bases, there was a span of 17 bases. Germline V gives CDR1 MNHEY, CDR2 SMNVEV (reference sequence). This CDR3 spans 18 amino acids. The CDR3 bases are TGTGCCAGCAGTGGAGCCCCCCGCCCCCACTCTGGGGCCAACGTCCTGACTTTC. Translating gives CASSGAPRPHSGANVLTF.

About this clone itself: This sample also contains other DNA sequences that code for the same CDR3. The chain employs TRBV4-1 and TRBJ1-5; the D is unclear. This CDR3 contains 13 residues. Germline assignment: CDR1 MGHRA and CDR2 YSYEKL. Between the trimmed V and J ends, which lost 1 base and 4 bases, there was a span of 5 bases. CDR3 in DNA: TGCGCCAGCAGCCAAGTGGGGAATCAGCCCCAGCATTTT. Its protein is CASSQVGNQPQHF.

CDR3 bases: TGTGCCAGCAGCTTAGGTCCGGGAGGGCGTAACACCATATATTTT. This gives the protein CASSLGPGGRNTIYF. J is TRBJ1-3 and V is TRBV7-2; no clear D. Trimming stripped 1 base from V and 7 bases from J, with 14 bases between. The CDR3 runs to 15 residues. Germline V gene sequence: CDR1 SGHTA, CDR2 FQGNSA.

The V and J genes are TRBV7-3 and TRBJ2-3; TRBD2 matches 8 bases. This CDR3 is built from 15 residues. The germline CDR1 and CDR2 sequences are SGHTA and FQGTGA. V was pared by 4 bases and J by 2 bases, with 5 bases of the junction left unmatched. CDR3 in amino acids: CASSSAGALTDTQYF. The DNA for the CDR3 is TGTGCCAGCAGCTCAGCGGGGGCTCTCACAGATACGCAGTATTTT.

The chain joins TRBV5-1 to TRBJ1-2; D is unresolved. The CDR3 totals 13 residues. Deletions cut 0 bases from V and 12 bases from J, with 15 bases between. Per the germline V gene, CDR1 is SGHRS and CDR2 is YFSETQ. The CDR3 DNA is TGCGCCAGCAGCTTGGCCGTCCCAGGCGCAGACACCTTC. It codes for CASSLAVPGADTF.

This clone was picked up one time. The chain carries TRBV5-1 and TRBJ2-5; 9 nucleotides agree with TRBD2. Trimming removed 1 base from V and 2 bases from J; junction bases left unmatched: 3. Germline V gene lookup returns CDR1 SGHRS and CDR2 YFSETQ. The CDR3 is made up of 15 amino acids. CDR3: CASSLSSGGQETQYF. CDR3 in DNA: TGCGCCAGCAGCTTGAGTAGCGGGGGACAAGAGACCCAGTACTTC. Variable domain in full (rest from reference TRBV5-1 and TRBJ2-5): KAGVTQTPRYLIKTRGQQVTLSCSPISGHRSVSWYQQTPGQGLQFLFEYFSETQRNKGNFPGRFSGRQFSNSRSEMNVSTLELGDSALYLCASSLSSGGQETQYFGPGTRLLVL.